This T cell receptor beta chain emerged from a study of glioma-infiltrating T cells after dendritic cell vaccination. Study overall: Dendritic cell vaccination trial patients had either newly diagnosed or recurrent glioblastoma.

Time point here: after dendritic cell vaccination, including at tumor progression/relapse. The immunoSEQ assay amplified TCRB CDR3 from up to 2 ug DNA. Amplification used 60 V beta primers and 13 J beta primers. Some clones are missing from TCRdb's copy, which holds only in-frame ones; the method was immunoSEQ multiplex PCR. The table has roughly 100,000 clones, 90% seen once. Material: blood, obtained after dendritic cell vaccination. The receptor was derived from a human donor with glioblastoma.

The CDR3 reads CASSQGTSGQETQYF. The CDR3 DNA reads as TGCGCCAGCAGCCAAGGGACTAGCGGACAAGAGACCCAGTACTTC. V gene TRBV4-1 combines with J gene TRBJ2-5; 10 bases match TRBD2. CDR3 length: 15 residues. Losses at the gene ends were 1 base for V and 2 bases for J; bases not matched to a gene: 1. Germline assignment: CDR1 MGHRA and CDR2 YSYEKL.